The rows below give T cell receptor beta chains drawn from one sample of a study of blood T cell repertoires in COVID-19. The method was immunoSEQ multiplex PCR; TCRdb's version includes in-frame clones alone and lacks a portion of them. In the table there are about 12,000 clones, around 73% of which are singletons. The specimen was peripheral blood. These receptors came from a human donor in a cohort sampled during active COVID-19. Both conserved end residues are part of each CDR3. A D gene is named only where the DNA matches it firmly. Not every row has a clone size; where given, it reads once, few, many or a size class.

j_call: TRBJ1-3; clone_size: .; d_call: .; v_call: TRBV2; cdr3_nt: TGTGCCAGCAGAGGGGGACCTGGAAACACCATATATTTT; cdr3_aa: CASRGGPGNTIYF
j_call: TRBJ2-5; clone_size: once; d_call: .; v_call: TRBV20-1; cdr3_nt: TGCAGTGCTAGTGATAGGGGCTCGCGTTTGGCCCAGTACTTC; cdr3_aa: CSASDRGSRLAQYF
j_call: TRBJ2-7; clone_size: .; d_call: TRBD2; v_call: TRBV7-2; cdr3_nt: TGTGCCAGCAGCCAACGGACTAGCGGGGTTTCCTACGAGCAGTACTTC; cdr3_aa: CASSQRTSGVSYEQYF
j_call: TRBJ2-1; clone_size: .; d_call: TRBD1; v_call: TRBV6-2/TRBV6-3; cdr3_nt: TGTGCCAGCAGTGGACAGGGGCTTGGCAATGAGCAGTTCTTC; cdr3_aa: CASSGQGLGNEQFF
j_call: TRBJ2-2; clone_size: .; d_call: TRBD2; v_call: TRBV6-4; cdr3_nt: TGTGCCACATCAGAGCGGGAGAAGGACGGGGAGCTGTTTTTT; cdr3_aa: CATSEREKDGELFF
j_call: TRBJ2-6; clone_size: .; d_call: .; v_call: TRBV18; cdr3_nt: TGTGCCAGCTCACCCGACAAGTCTGGGGCCAACGTCCTGACTTTC; cdr3_aa: CASSPDKSGANVLTF
j_call: TRBJ2-2; clone_size: .; d_call: TRBD1; v_call: TRBV5-1; cdr3_nt: TGCGCCAGCAGCTCCGGGACAGGGAACACCGGGGAGCTGTTTTTT; cdr3_aa: CASSSGTGNTGELFF
j_call: TRBJ2-7; clone_size: few; d_call: .; v_call: TRBV10-3; cdr3_nt: TGTGCCATCAGTGATTCAAGAGGGGGCTACGAGCAGTACTTC; cdr3_aa: CAISDSRGGYEQYF
j_call: TRBJ2-4; clone_size: once; d_call: TRBD1; v_call: TRBV18; cdr3_nt: TGTGCCAGCTCACCGGGACAGGGGTTGGAGAACATTCAGTACTTC; cdr3_aa: CASSPGQGLENIQYF
j_call: TRBJ1-1; clone_size: .; d_call: TRBD1; v_call: TRBV19; cdr3_nt: TGTGCCAGTAGTCCTCGGACAGGGCGTGAAGCTTTCTTT; cdr3_aa: CASSPRTGREAFF
j_call: TRBJ2-3; clone_size: .; d_call: TRBD2; v_call: TRBV2; cdr3_nt: TGTGCCAGCATCACCGTGGCGGGGGTGCGAGATACGCAGTATTTT; cdr3_aa: CASITVAGVRDTQYF
j_call: TRBJ1-4; clone_size: .; d_call: .; v_call: TRBV7-9; cdr3_nt: TGTGCCAGCAGCTTAGCGGCGGGGTCAACTAATGAAAAACTGTTTTTT; cdr3_aa: CASSLAAGSTNEKLFF
j_call: TRBJ2-7; clone_size: .; d_call: .; v_call: TRBV9; cdr3_nt: TGTGCCAGCAGCGTAGTGGACAGACCGACCTACGAGCAGTACTTC; cdr3_aa: CASSVVDRPTYEQYF
j_call: TRBJ2-3; clone_size: .; d_call: TRBD1; v_call: TRBV18; cdr3_nt: TGTGCCAGCTCACCGATACAGGGGGCGCGCACAGATACGCAGTATTTT; cdr3_aa: CASSPIQGARTDTQYF
j_call: TRBJ2-2; clone_size: .; d_call: .; v_call: TRBV14; cdr3_nt: TGTGCCAGCAGCCAAGCGGACACCGGGGAGCTGTTTTTT; cdr3_aa: CASSQADTGELFF
j_call: TRBJ2-3; clone_size: .; d_call: TRBD2; v_call: TRBV3-1/TRBV3-2; cdr3_nt: TGTGCCAGCAAGGCGGGGGGCCGGATCACAGATACGCAGTATTTT; cdr3_aa: CASKAGGRITDTQYF
j_call: TRBJ1-1; clone_size: few; d_call: .; v_call: TRBV30; cdr3_nt: TGTGCCTGGACCAGGGACACTGAAGCTTTCTTT; cdr3_aa: CAWTRDTEAFF
j_call: TRBJ2-3; clone_size: few; d_call: TRBD2; v_call: TRBV7-9; cdr3_nt: TGTGCCAGCAGCTTAAGGGCTAGCGGGGGCACAGATACGCAGTATTTT; cdr3_aa: CASSLRASGGTDTQYF
j_call: TRBJ2-1; clone_size: medium-sized; d_call: TRBD2; v_call: TRBV6-6; cdr3_nt: TGTGCCAGCAGTTGGACTAGCGGGGGGCCCTACAATGAGCAGTTCTTC; cdr3_aa: CASSWTSGGPYNEQFF
j_call: TRBJ2-7; clone_size: .; d_call: .; v_call: TRBV24-1; cdr3_nt: TGTGCCACCAGTAGCAGGGGATTGGGGAACACCTACGAGCAGTACTTC; cdr3_aa: CATSSRGLGNTYEQYF
j_call: TRBJ2-7; clone_size: few; d_call: TRBD1; v_call: TRBV11-3; cdr3_nt: TGTGCCAGCAGCCCGACAGGGGGGAGGTCCTACGAGCAGTACTTC; cdr3_aa: CASSPTGGRSYEQYF
j_call: TRBJ2-1; clone_size: .; d_call: TRBD1; v_call: TRBV19; cdr3_nt: TGTGCCAGTAGTAGGAACAGGGGACCCTACAATGAGCAGTTCTTC; cdr3_aa: CASSRNRGPYNEQFF
j_call: TRBJ2-1; clone_size: .; d_call: TRBD2; v_call: TRBV27; cdr3_nt: TGTGCCAGCAGCCAAACTGGGACTAGCCGTCACAATGAGCAGTTCTTC; cdr3_aa: CASSQTGTSRHNEQFF
j_call: TRBJ2-7; clone_size: .; d_call: TRBD1; v_call: TRBV6-5; cdr3_nt: TGTGCCAGCAGACCTAACAGGGGGCGCCCTTACGAGCAGTACTTC; cdr3_aa: CASRPNRGRPYEQYF
j_call: TRBJ2-7; clone_size: .; d_call: .; v_call: TRBV19; cdr3_nt: TGTGCCAGTAGTACTCATCAGGGGTCCACCTACGAGCAGTACTTC; cdr3_aa: CASSTHQGSTYEQYF
j_call: TRBJ1-5; clone_size: medium-sized; d_call: TRBD1; v_call: TRBV5-4; cdr3_nt: TGTGCCAGCAGCCCGTGGACAGGGTCAGACAATCAGCCCCAGCATTTT; cdr3_aa: CASSPWTGSDNQPQHF
j_call: TRBJ1-1; clone_size: .; d_call: TRBD1; v_call: TRBV7-2; cdr3_nt: TGTGCCAGCAGCGACCGGGACAGGAAGGGTCTCACTGAAGCTTTCTTT; cdr3_aa: CASSDRDRKGLTEAFF
j_call: TRBJ2-7; clone_size: .; d_call: TRBD2; v_call: TRBV5-1; cdr3_nt: TGCGCCAGCAGCCTACGGGCTAGCGGTATCTACGAGCAGTACTTC; cdr3_aa: CASSLRASGIYEQYF
j_call: TRBJ2-1; clone_size: .; d_call: TRBD2; v_call: TRBV27; cdr3_nt: TGTGCCAGCAGTTTAGGCGGTCTAGCGGCGTACAATGAGCAGTTCTTC; cdr3_aa: CASSLGGLAAYNEQFF
j_call: TRBJ2-3; clone_size: .; d_call: .; v_call: TRBV5-8; cdr3_nt: TGTGCCAGCAGCCTGGCAGTACTCAGGGGCGGCACAGATACGCAGTATTTT; cdr3_aa: CASSLAVLRGGTDTQYF
j_call: TRBJ1-4; clone_size: few; d_call: .; v_call: TRBV27; cdr3_nt: TGTGCCAGCAGTTTACGGGGGGCAGTTGAAAAACTGTTTTTT; cdr3_aa: CASSLRGAVEKLFF
j_call: TRBJ1-4; clone_size: .; d_call: .; v_call: TRBV6-5; cdr3_nt: TGTGCCAGCAGTTACAGCGTTTGGGCAACTAATGAAAAACTGTTTTTT; cdr3_aa: CASSYSVWATNEKLFF
j_call: TRBJ2-5; clone_size: .; d_call: .; v_call: TRBV19; cdr3_nt: TGTGCCAGTAGTATAGCCCCAGGGGGACTGGAGACCCAGTACTTC; cdr3_aa: CASSIAPGGLETQYF
j_call: TRBJ2-7; clone_size: few; d_call: TRBD2; v_call: TRBV5-6; cdr3_nt: TGTGCCAGCAGCGCCGGACTAGCGGGAGCCGAGCAGTACTTC; cdr3_aa: CASSAGLAGAEQYF
j_call: TRBJ2-5; clone_size: few; d_call: .; v_call: TRBV7-8; cdr3_nt: TGTGCCAGCAGCTCCCGATCCCCACGCGGAGCAGAGACCCAGTACTTC; cdr3_aa: CASSSRSPRGAETQYF
j_call: TRBJ1-1; clone_size: .; d_call: .; v_call: TRBV6-2/TRBV6-3; cdr3_nt: TGTGCCAGCAGTTACTCTAGAGCCCTCGCTGAAGCTTTCTTT; cdr3_aa: CASSYSRALAEAFF
j_call: TRBJ2-7; clone_size: few; d_call: .; v_call: TRBV27; cdr3_nt: TGTGCCAGCGCCTCCGGGACATCGAGCTCCTACGAGCAGTACTTC; cdr3_aa: CASASGTSSSYEQYF
j_call: TRBJ2-3; clone_size: .; d_call: TRBD1; v_call: TRBV18; cdr3_nt: TGTGCCAGCTCACAGCTCGCGGACAGGGTCGATACGCAGTATTTT; cdr3_aa: CASSQLADRVDTQYF
j_call: TRBJ2-2; clone_size: medium-sized; d_call: TRBD2; v_call: TRBV24-1; cdr3_nt: TGTGCCACCAGTGACCATGGACTAGCGACCGGGGAGCTGTTTTTT; cdr3_aa: CATSDHGLATGELFF
j_call: TRBJ2-6; clone_size: .; d_call: .; v_call: TRBV30; cdr3_nt: TGTGCCTGGAGTGTAACCGGGACAAGGGCAGGCTCTGGGGCCAACGTCCTGACTTTC; cdr3_aa: CAWSVTGTRAGSGANVLTF
j_call: TRBJ1-3; clone_size: .; d_call: .; v_call: TRBV29-1; cdr3_nt: TGCAGCGTCAGTTCACAGGGAAACACCATATATTTT; cdr3_aa: CSVSSQGNTIYF
j_call: TRBJ1-5; clone_size: .; d_call: .; v_call: TRBV28; cdr3_nt: TGTGCCAGCAGTTTTTCGGGGGGGAGCAATCAGCCCCAGCATTTT; cdr3_aa: CASSFSGGSNQPQHF
j_call: TRBJ2-6; clone_size: once; d_call: .; v_call: TRBV13; cdr3_nt: TGTGCCAGCAGCGTAGCAAGGCTGAGTACAAAGTCGGGCAACGTCCTGACTTTC; cdr3_aa: CASSVARLSTKSGNVLTF
j_call: TRBJ2-3; clone_size: .; d_call: .; v_call: TRBV30; cdr3_nt: TGTGCCTGGAGTGGAGGCACGGGATACACAGATACGCAGTATTTT; cdr3_aa: CAWSGGTGYTDTQYF
j_call: TRBJ1-1; clone_size: .; d_call: TRBD1; v_call: TRBV20-1; cdr3_nt: TGCAGTGCTAGTGCAGGGGGCGCGAAGGGGAGCACTGAAGCTTTCTTT; cdr3_aa: CSASAGGAKGSTEAFF
j_call: TRBJ1-2; clone_size: .; d_call: TRBD1; v_call: TRBV6-5; cdr3_nt: TGTGCCAGCAGTAAACAGGGGGCGCTTGGCTACACCTTC; cdr3_aa: CASSKQGALGYTF
j_call: TRBJ2-2; clone_size: .; d_call: TRBD1; v_call: TRBV5-1; cdr3_nt: TGCGCCAGCAGCATTGGACAGGCTAACACCGGGGAGCTGTTTTTT; cdr3_aa: CASSIGQANTGELFF
j_call: TRBJ2-7; clone_size: .; d_call: .; v_call: TRBV28; cdr3_nt: TGTGCCAGCAGGGATACAGGCCCCTACGAGCAGTACTTC; cdr3_aa: CASRDTGPYEQYF
j_call: TRBJ1-6; clone_size: .; d_call: .; v_call: TRBV7-6; cdr3_nt: TGTGCCAGCAGCTTAGGGACACCTTCACCCCTCCACTTT; cdr3_aa: CASSLGTPSPLHF
j_call: TRBJ2-7; clone_size: few; d_call: .; v_call: TRBV18; cdr3_nt: TGTGCCAGCTCACCCGTATCACAGATTAACGAGCAGTACTTC; cdr3_aa: CASSPVSQINEQYF
j_call: TRBJ2-7; clone_size: .; d_call: .; v_call: TRBV6-2/TRBV6-3; cdr3_nt: TGTGCCAGCAGTATCAACAGGGATTTGTACGAGCAGTACTTC; cdr3_aa: CASSINRDLYEQYF
j_call: TRBJ2-3; clone_size: .; d_call: TRBD2; v_call: TRBV9; cdr3_nt: TGTGCCAGCAGCGAATGGGAGGGCCGCACAGATACGCAGTATTTT; cdr3_aa: CASSEWEGRTDTQYF
j_call: TRBJ1-2; clone_size: .; d_call: .; v_call: TRBV18; cdr3_nt: TGTGCCAGCTCACCCGATTCGGGGGGAATCTATGGCTACACCTTC; cdr3_aa: CASSPDSGGIYGYTF
j_call: TRBJ2-4; clone_size: .; d_call: .; v_call: TRBV30; cdr3_nt: TGTGCCTGGAGTGTACCCCGGGGAGATCTAGCCAAAAACATTCAGTACTTC; cdr3_aa: CAWSVPRGDLAKNIQYF
j_call: TRBJ2-7; clone_size: .; d_call: TRBD1; v_call: TRBV5-1; cdr3_nt: TGCGCCAGCAGCTTAGACAGGGCTGAGCAGTACTTC; cdr3_aa: CASSLDRAEQYF
j_call: TRBJ2-7; clone_size: .; d_call: .; v_call: TRBV7-9; cdr3_nt: TGTGCCAGCAGCCCCTTTGGCCCCAGCGAGCAGTACTTC; cdr3_aa: CASSPFGPSEQYF
j_call: TRBJ2-5; clone_size: once; d_call: TRBD1; v_call: TRBV6-4; cdr3_nt: TGTGCCAGCAGTGCCCACCTCGGACAGGGCGGGGAGACCCAGTACTTC; cdr3_aa: CASSAHLGQGGETQYF